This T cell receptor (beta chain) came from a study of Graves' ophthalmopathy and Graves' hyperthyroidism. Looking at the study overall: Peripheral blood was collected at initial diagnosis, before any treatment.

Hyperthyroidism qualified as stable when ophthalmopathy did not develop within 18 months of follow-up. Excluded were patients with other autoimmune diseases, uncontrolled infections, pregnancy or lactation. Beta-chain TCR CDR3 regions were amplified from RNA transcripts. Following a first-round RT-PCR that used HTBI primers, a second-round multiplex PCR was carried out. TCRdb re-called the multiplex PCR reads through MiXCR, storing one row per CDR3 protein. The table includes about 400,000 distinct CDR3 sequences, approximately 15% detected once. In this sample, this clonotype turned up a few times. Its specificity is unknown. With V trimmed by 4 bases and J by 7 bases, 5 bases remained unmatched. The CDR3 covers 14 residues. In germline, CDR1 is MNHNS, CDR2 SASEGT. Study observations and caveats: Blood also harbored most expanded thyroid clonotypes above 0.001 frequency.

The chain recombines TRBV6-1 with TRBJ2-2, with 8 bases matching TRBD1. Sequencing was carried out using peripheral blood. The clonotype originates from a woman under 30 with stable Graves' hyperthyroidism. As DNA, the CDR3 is TGTGCCAGCAGTGCTCGACAGGGGTACGGGGAGCTGTTTTTT. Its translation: CASSARQGYGELFF.